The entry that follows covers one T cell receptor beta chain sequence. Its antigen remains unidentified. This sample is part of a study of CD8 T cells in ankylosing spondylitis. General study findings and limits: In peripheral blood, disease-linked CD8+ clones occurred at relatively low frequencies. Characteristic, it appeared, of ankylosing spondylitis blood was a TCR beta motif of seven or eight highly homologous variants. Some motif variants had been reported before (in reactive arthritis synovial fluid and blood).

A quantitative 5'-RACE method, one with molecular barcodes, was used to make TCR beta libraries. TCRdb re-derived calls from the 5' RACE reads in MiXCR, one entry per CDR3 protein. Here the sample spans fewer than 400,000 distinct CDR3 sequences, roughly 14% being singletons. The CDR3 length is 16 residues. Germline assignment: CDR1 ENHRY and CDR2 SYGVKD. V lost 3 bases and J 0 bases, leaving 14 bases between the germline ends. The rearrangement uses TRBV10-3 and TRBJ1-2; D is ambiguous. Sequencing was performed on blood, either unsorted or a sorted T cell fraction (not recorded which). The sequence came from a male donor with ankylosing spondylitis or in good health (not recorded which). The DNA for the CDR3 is TGTGCCATCAGTGAAAGCCAGCGGGTTTCTAACTATGGCTACACCTTC. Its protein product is CAISESQRVSNYGYTF.